Sequencing of this T cell receptor (beta chain) was carried out in a study of T-cell memory formation after mild COVID-19. Study information: Clusters were largely donor specific.

CDR1 is KGHDR and CDR2 is SFDVKD in the germline V gene. The J segment lost 5 bases and the V segment lost 7 bases, leaving 5 bases of the junction unmatched. The CDR3 runs 13 residues. Overall study findings and caveats: Contracting clones localized mainly to CM and EM when CD4+ and mainly to EMRA when CD8+. A subset of responding clones appeared in pre-infection memory, suggesting cross-reactive memory joined.

TCR alpha and TCR beta cDNA libraries carrying sample barcodes and UMIs were produced by 5'RACE using constant-segment primers. Via MiXCR, TCRdb re-called the 5' RACE reads, giving one row per CDR3 protein. The data show more than 150,000 distinct CDR3 sequences, 18% seen once. Turning to this clonotype: The antigen remains unidentified.

The TCR comes from a man aged 18 to 29 who had mild COVID-19 (a few samples of this study predate the infection). Cell type and time point are not known. This chain uses TRBV24-1 with TRBJ2-3; 7 bases fit TRBD1. Input material: PBMCs or a T cell subset sorted from them (not recorded which). CDR3 DNA: TGTGCCACCAGAGACAGGGCCTTAGATACGCAGTATTTT. This codes for CATRDRALDTQYF.